Listed below are T cell receptor beta chains from one sample, sequenced in a study of CD8 T cells in ankylosing spondylitis. TCRdb used MiXCR to reprocess the 5' RACE reads, holding one entry per CDR3 protein. The sample shows hundreds of thousands of distinct CDR3 sequences, 20% of them seen only once. Source material: blood, either unsorted or a sorted T cell fraction (not recorded which). The receptors here all came from a male donor with ankylosing spondylitis or in good health (not recorded which). Both conserved end residues are part of each CDR3. Each record gives: J gene, V gene, clone size, D gene, CDR3 protein, CDR3 DNA. D genes are given only for firm matches. Size is stated for part of the rows, as once, few or many counts, or as a class when the clone is expanded.

J gene: TRBJ2-3; V gene: TRBV7-8; clone size: few; D gene: -; CDR3 protein: CASSFTGEELSTDTQYF; CDR3 DNA: TGTGCCAGCAGCTTTACAGGGGAGGAGTTGAGCACAGATACGCAGTATTTT
J gene: TRBJ1-1; V gene: TRBV21-1; clone size: few; D gene: -; CDR3 protein: CASSGLAVNMNTEAFF; CDR3 DNA: TGTGCCAGCAGCGGTTTGGCAGTCAACATGAACACTGAAGCTTTCTTT
J gene: TRBJ2-7; V gene: TRBV24-1; clone size: few; D gene: TRBD1; CDR3 protein: CATSASGTGGNEQYF; CDR3 DNA: TGTGCCACCAGTGCGTCCGGGACAGGGGGGAACGAGCAGTACTTC
J gene: TRBJ2-1; V gene: TRBV6-2/TRBV6-3; clone size: -; D gene: -; CDR3 protein: CASSYSVGNSLGHEQFF; CDR3 DNA: TGTGCCAGCAGTTACTCGGTGGGGAACTCCCTGGGCCATGAGCAGTTCTTC
J gene: TRBJ1-2; V gene: TRBV30; clone size: few; D gene: -; CDR3 protein: CAWSVGGGYGYTF; CDR3 DNA: TGTGCCTGGAGTGTCGGGGGAGGCTATGGCTACACCTTC
J gene: TRBJ2-3; V gene: TRBV29-1; clone size: -; D gene: -; CDR3 protein: CSVRLGDTQYF; CDR3 DNA: TGCAGCGTCCGTCTAGGAGATACGCAGTATTTT
J gene: TRBJ2-7; V gene: TRBV12-3/TRBV12-4; clone size: -; D gene: TRBD1; CDR3 protein: CASRPKGGTGSYEQYF; CDR3 DNA: TGTGCCAGCAGACCTAAAGGGGGGACAGGGTCCTACGAGCAGTACTTC
J gene: TRBJ1-4; V gene: TRBV4-1; clone size: few; D gene: -; CDR3 protein: CASSQVQQPNEKLFF; CDR3 DNA: TGCGCCAGCAGCCAAGTCCAACAGCCTAATGAAAAACTGTTTTTT
J gene: TRBJ2-7; V gene: TRBV18; clone size: -; D gene: -; CDR3 protein: CASSPQAAYEQYF; CDR3 DNA: TGTGCCAGCTCACCACAGGCAGCCTACGAGCAGTACTTC
J gene: TRBJ2-1; V gene: TRBV24-1; clone size: few; D gene: TRBD1; CDR3 protein: CATSDLPGQGYNEQFF; CDR3 DNA: TGTGCCACCAGTGACCTACCGGGACAGGGCTACAATGAGCAGTTCTTC
J gene: TRBJ2-4; V gene: TRBV6-2/TRBV6-3; clone size: -; D gene: -; CDR3 protein: CASTSPGPNIQYF; CDR3 DNA: TGTGCCAGCACCTCTCCGGGGCCAAACATTCAGTACTTC
J gene: TRBJ2-1; V gene: TRBV6-4; clone size: few; D gene: -; CDR3 protein: CASSDRAVSGEQFF; CDR3 DNA: TGTGCCAGCAGTGACAGGGCAGTTTCAGGTGAGCAGTTCTTC
J gene: TRBJ2-2; V gene: TRBV19; clone size: few; D gene: -; CDR3 protein: CASGVRVNTGELFF; CDR3 DNA: TGTGCCAGTGGGGTTAGAGTGAACACCGGGGAGCTGTTTTTT
J gene: TRBJ2-5; V gene: TRBV28; clone size: -; D gene: TRBD2; CDR3 protein: CASSPRTSDPEETQYF; CDR3 DNA: TGTGCCAGCAGCCCGCGGACTAGCGATCCCGAAGAGACCCAGTACTTC
J gene: TRBJ2-2; V gene: TRBV11-2; clone size: few; D gene: -; CDR3 protein: CASSLASGGLTGELFF; CDR3 DNA: TGTGCCAGCAGCTTAGCCTCCGGGGGACTCACCGGGGAGCTGTTTTTT
J gene: TRBJ2-5; V gene: TRBV30; clone size: few; D gene: TRBD2; CDR3 protein: CAWSAGLAGEEETQYF; CDR3 DNA: TGTGCCTGGAGTGCCGGCTTGGCGGGGGAAGAAGAGACCCAGTACTTC
J gene: TRBJ2-5; V gene: TRBV2; clone size: many; D gene: -; CDR3 protein: CASSAPETQYF; CDR3 DNA: TGTGCCAGCAGTGCCCCAGAGACCCAGTACTTC
J gene: TRBJ2-1; V gene: TRBV20-1; clone size: -; D gene: TRBD2; CDR3 protein: CSAWTSGGPWGNEQFF; CDR3 DNA: TGCAGTGCTTGGACTAGCGGGGGGCCCTGGGGGAATGAGCAGTTCTTC
J gene: TRBJ2-7; V gene: TRBV6-5; clone size: few; D gene: -; CDR3 protein: CASSYFTGNSGEQYF; CDR3 DNA: TGTGCCAGCAGTTATTTTACGGGAAATTCAGGCGAGCAGTACTTC
J gene: TRBJ1-1; V gene: TRBV24-1; clone size: few; D gene: -; CDR3 protein: CATSDLGFTEAFF; CDR3 DNA: TGTGCCACCAGTGATTTGGGGTTCACTGAAGCTTTCTTT
J gene: TRBJ2-1; V gene: TRBV7-9; clone size: -; D gene: -; CDR3 protein: CASSDSDEQFF; CDR3 DNA: TGTGCCAGCAGCGACTCCGATGAGCAGTTCTTC
J gene: TRBJ2-7; V gene: TRBV27; clone size: few; D gene: -; CDR3 protein: CASSLEGPYEEQYF; CDR3 DNA: TGTGCCAGCAGCCTGGAGGGCCCTTACGAGGAGCAGTACTTC
J gene: TRBJ2-7; V gene: TRBV10-3; clone size: -; D gene: TRBD1; CDR3 protein: CAIRTGTGADEQYF; CDR3 DNA: TGTGCCATCAGGACCGGGACAGGGGCCGACGAGCAGTACTTC
J gene: TRBJ2-7; V gene: TRBV2; clone size: -; D gene: -; CDR3 protein: CAARLAIAYEQYF; CDR3 DNA: TGTGCTGCCCGGCTAGCGATTGCCTACGAGCAGTACTTC
J gene: TRBJ2-7; V gene: TRBV27; clone size: few; D gene: TRBD1; CDR3 protein: CASSYSGQGSYEQYF; CDR3 DNA: TGTGCCAGCAGTTACTCAGGACAGGGGAGTTACGAGCAGTACTTC
J gene: TRBJ2-7; V gene: TRBV3-1; clone size: -; D gene: TRBD2; CDR3 protein: CASSQYAGDHYEQYF; CDR3 DNA: TGTGCCAGCAGCCAATATGCGGGGGACCACTACGAGCAGTACTTC
J gene: TRBJ2-3; V gene: TRBV18; clone size: -; D gene: -; CDR3 protein: CASSLVGGPSRGGEDTQYF; CDR3 DNA: TGTGCCAGCTCACTAGTAGGGGGCCCCTCTCGCGGGGGAGAAGATACGCAGTATTTT
J gene: TRBJ1-5; V gene: TRBV12-3/TRBV12-4; clone size: -; D gene: -; CDR3 protein: CASSLVHDGNQPQHF; CDR3 DNA: TGTGCCAGCAGTTTAGTCCACGATGGCAATCAGCCCCAGCATTTT
J gene: TRBJ2-1; V gene: TRBV29-1; clone size: few; D gene: -; CDR3 protein: CSARGQGRIYNEQFF; CDR3 DNA: TGCAGCGCGCGGGGACAAGGGAGGATCTACAATGAGCAGTTCTTC
J gene: TRBJ2-7; V gene: TRBV11-2; clone size: once; D gene: -; CDR3 protein: CASSLVGLFEQYF; CDR3 DNA: TGTGCCAGCAGCCTAGTGGGACTCTTCGAGCAGTACTTC
J gene: TRBJ2-5; V gene: TRBV28; clone size: few; D gene: -; CDR3 protein: CASTSDGYVETQYF; CDR3 DNA: TGTGCCAGCACCAGTGATGGGTACGTGGAGACCCAGTACTTC
J gene: TRBJ2-3; V gene: TRBV6-1; clone size: few; D gene: -; CDR3 protein: CASSEVVQGIAQYF; CDR3 DNA: TGTGCCAGCAGTGAAGTTGTACAGGGAATTGCGCAGTATTTT
J gene: TRBJ2-5; V gene: TRBV12-3/TRBV12-4; clone size: many; D gene: -; CDR3 protein: CASSLSAALGETQYF; CDR3 DNA: TGTGCCAGCAGTTTGTCCGCGGCCCTGGGGGAGACCCAGTACTTC
J gene: TRBJ2-7; V gene: TRBV10-1; clone size: -; D gene: TRBD1; CDR3 protein: CASSTGAGEQYF; CDR3 DNA: TGCGCCAGCAGTACAGGGGCAGGCGAGCAGTACTTC
J gene: TRBJ2-7; V gene: TRBV12-3/TRBV12-4; clone size: -; D gene: TRBD2; CDR3 protein: CASSPGLIGEQYF; CDR3 DNA: TGTGCCAGCAGCCCGGGACTAATTGGGGAGCAGTACTTC
J gene: TRBJ1-2; V gene: TRBV28; clone size: -; D gene: -; CDR3 protein: CASSPLLDPNYGYTF; CDR3 DNA: TGTGCCAGCAGTCCCTTACTCGACCCAAACTATGGCTACACCTTC
J gene: TRBJ2-6; V gene: TRBV19; clone size: -; D gene: -; CDR3 protein: CASFGGANVLTF; CDR3 DNA: TGTGCCAGCTTTGGTGGGGCCAACGTCCTGACTTTC
J gene: TRBJ2-3; V gene: TRBV11-2; clone size: -; D gene: -; CDR3 protein: CASKGSGTDTQYF; CDR3 DNA: TGTGCCAGCAAGGGATCTGGCACAGATACGCAGTATTTT
J gene: TRBJ2-1; V gene: TRBV7-9; clone size: -; D gene: TRBD1; CDR3 protein: CASSSAGGSYNEQFF; CDR3 DNA: TGTGCCAGCAGCTCCGCAGGGGGCTCCTACAATGAGCAGTTCTTC
J gene: TRBJ2-3; V gene: TRBV14; clone size: -; D gene: -; CDR3 protein: CASSQTGYYTDTQYF; CDR3 DNA: TGTGCCAGCAGTCAGACTGGTTACTACACAGATACGCAGTATTTT
J gene: TRBJ2-3; V gene: TRBV3-1; clone size: few; D gene: TRBD1; CDR3 protein: CASSSGQGMDTQYF; CDR3 DNA: TGTGCCAGCAGCTCGGGACAGGGCATGGATACGCAGTATTTT
J gene: TRBJ2-2; V gene: TRBV4-1; clone size: few; D gene: TRBD1; CDR3 protein: CASSHGTENTGELFF; CDR3 DNA: TGCGCCAGCAGCCATGGGACAGAGAACACCGGGGAGCTGTTTTTT
J gene: TRBJ1-4; V gene: TRBV11-1; clone size: -; D gene: TRBD1; CDR3 protein: CASSPRPGQTTTNEKLFF; CDR3 DNA: TGTGCCAGCAGCCCTAGGCCGGGACAGACGACAACTAATGAAAAACTGTTTTTT
J gene: TRBJ2-5; V gene: TRBV28; clone size: few; D gene: TRBD1; CDR3 protein: CASSFPDRVRETQYF; CDR3 DNA: TGTGCCAGCAGTTTCCCGGACAGGGTGAGAGAGACCCAGTACTTC
J gene: TRBJ2-5; V gene: TRBV5-6; clone size: -; D gene: TRBD1; CDR3 protein: CASSWTGVGETQYF; CDR3 DNA: TGTGCCAGCAGCTGGACAGGGGTAGGGGAGACCCAGTACTTC
J gene: TRBJ2-3; V gene: TRBV14; clone size: few; D gene: -; CDR3 protein: CASSRHSGWDTQYF; CDR3 DNA: TGTGCCAGCAGCCGACATTCTGGATGGGATACGCAGTATTTT
J gene: TRBJ2-7; V gene: TRBV27; clone size: few; D gene: -; CDR3 protein: CASSQGSGSYEQYF; CDR3 DNA: TGTGCCAGCAGTCAGGGGTCGGGGTCCTACGAGCAGTACTTC
J gene: TRBJ2-3; V gene: TRBV20-1; clone size: -; D gene: TRBD1; CDR3 protein: CSARVRGGNTQYF; CDR3 DNA: TGCAGTGCTAGAGTTAGAGGGGGCAATACGCAGTATTTT
J gene: TRBJ2-1; V gene: TRBV29-1; clone size: few; D gene: -; CDR3 protein: CSVVLDEQFF; CDR3 DNA: TGCAGCGTTGTTCTAGACGAGCAGTTCTTC